This T cell receptor beta chain was recovered during a study of shared clonotypes between healthy human individuals. Study context: For every donor, three CD4 naive, three CD4 memory, two CD8 naive and one CD8 memory plates were used.

A remark on this clone: Its cognate antigen is unknown.

Selected positively for CCR7 and CD45RO-negative, naive CD8 cells excluded terminally differentiated effector memory CD45RA+ cells. Study-level findings and limits: Investigators expected sequencing depth to affect clonotype sharing among donors. Across subsets, estimated richness was generally greater for naive than for memory populations.

Per the study methods: Junction-only sequences produced by ImmunoSEQ had no quality scores, so filtering differed. This table comes from immunoSEQ multiplex PCR, and its TCRdb copy is limited to in-frame clones, with some not included. V and J calls plus clone size are reproduced from that table; the DNA served to infer D and trimming. The top ten hold approximately 25% of the sample, which has about 820,000 clones, around 92% seen once. Germline lookup yields CDR1 MDHEN and CDR2 SYDVKM. The CDR3 is 11 amino acids. V gave up 6 bases and J gave up 9 bases, with 9 bases separating them. V usage is TRBV28 and J usage is TRBJ2-1; D unclear. This clonotype was sampled from a young man in good health. Sequences were obtained from naive CD8+ T cells sorted from blood. The CDR3 sequence is CASRTSGEQFF. CDR3 in DNA: TGTGCCAGCAGAACGAGTGGTGAGCAGTTCTTC.